The clone carrying this T cell receptor beta chain was observed at least ten times. This entry belongs to a study of molecular identifiers for immune sequencing clone quantification. The CDR3 consists of 13 residues. The germline CDR1 and CDR2 sequences are DFQATT and SNEGSKA (reference sequence). The V end was cut by 5 bases, the J end by 1 base, with 12 bases between. Both previously described methods and listed TCR primers were employed to make bulk TCR libraries. TCRdb reanalysed the PCR reads using MiXCR and keeps one entry per CDR3 protein. The sample has more than 250,000 distinct CDR3 sequences, about a fifth seen once. Sorting selected naive CD8 T cells with a CD8+CD4-CCR7+CD45RA+ phenotype.

The sequenced sample consisted of naive CD8+ T cells from blood, with Jurkat cell RNA spiked in. The subset is: FACS-sorted CD8+CD4-CCR7+CD45RA+ naive T cells. The source is a human donor in good health. Some libraries in this study had Jurkat cell RNA spiked in. This chain joins TRBV20-1 and TRBJ2-7; unclear D gene. The CDR3 DNA sequence: TGCAGTGCTCAGTACTCTACATCCTACGAGCAGTACTTC. Its protein product is CSAQYSTSYEQYF.